Listed here is a single T cell receptor (beta chain). Study processing details: Estimated nucleated cell counts came from reference gene primer amplification. Profiled with immunoSEQ multiplex PCR; TCRdb holds only in-frame clones, not every one. V and J calls and clone size are copied from that table; D and trimming were computed from the DNA. The data show 55,000 to 95,000 clones, with approximately 80% seen just once and 20% held by the top ten. This sample was taken from a study of blood T cell repertoires in COVID-19. Study-level background: Acute and convalescent COVID-19 specimens originated in the United States, Italy and Spain. Nucleic acid was either cDNA or gDNA, and it came from T cells, B-cell-depleted T cells, or PBMCs.

Material for sequencing was peripheral blood. The TCR comes from a woman between 70 and 85 years old with acute or convalescent COVID-19.

CDR3 region: CASRIGRTGPNYGYTF. CDR3 sequence (DNA): TGTGCCAGCCGAATTGGCAGAACTGGGCCTAACTATGGCTACACCTTC. The chain combines TRBV28 with TRBJ1-2; D remains ambiguous. Germline CDR1 is MDHEN and CDR2 is SYDVKM. This CDR3 contains 16 residues. V lost 8 bases to trimming and J lost 0 bases, with 19 bases between them.